This paragraph reports one TCR beta chain. Its antigen is unidentified. The PCR made use of 60 Vbeta and 13 Jbeta primers. Some clones are missing from TCRdb's copy, which holds only in-frame ones; the method was immunoSEQ multiplex PCR. This sample's table has under 70,000 clones. This specimen comes from a study of cytomegalovirus exposure and HLA in healthy donors. This CDR3 has 13 amino acids. Germline V CDR1 and CDR2: SQVTM, ANQGSEA. J gave up 13 bases and V 3 bases, and 11 bases lay outside the gene matches. Study-wide results and caveats: Reports described diagnosis of cytomegalovirus status by the classifier as highly specific and sensitive. Researchers catalogued some 160 TCR beta chains as cytomegalovirus-associated. Within an earlier analysis, most TCR beta V segments proved productive either about 87% or about 30% of the time.

V and J are TRBV29-1 and TRBJ2-1, with 8 bases fitting TRBD1. The receptor comes from a woman aged 18-29 years in good health and CMV-seronegative. The sequenced sample consisted of PBMCs. The CDR3 DNA reads as TGCAGCGTTGAGTCGTACTGGACAGGGAGCCAGTTCTTC. It specifies CSVESYWTGSQFF.